The sequence of this T cell receptor (beta chain) was determined in a study of beta chain features in type 1 diabetes. About the research overall: Examined across all samples were some 99 million sorted cells.

There are a few counts of this clone. Its antigen is not identified. Sorted cells reached over 95% purity in every population. Study-wide findings and caveats: All four CD4+ subsets of Type 1 diabetes patients contained TCRB CDR3s that were moderately but significantly shorter. The study found fewer insertions and more deletions at VDJ junctions in type 1 diabetes patients.

Germline CDR1 reads MDHEN; CDR2 reads SYDVKM. The V end lost 7 bases, the J end lost 2 bases, and 18 bases lay between the germline ends. The CDR3 runs 15 residues. All of the isolated RNA was reverse transcribed, so expressed TCRB transcripts were sequenced. An average about 3.6 million reads came from naive, central memory and regulatory T cell samples. TCRdb keeps only in-frame clones here, not all; method: immunoSEQ multiplex PCR. Among over 150,000 clones, approximately 10% were seen once, and the ten largest hold around 0.48%. The receptor's source is a man aged 25 to 40 with type 1 diabetes. The chain links TRBV28 to TRBJ2-7; D is possibly TRBD2 (5 bases). Sequenced input: central memory CD4+ T cells from blood. CDR3 residues: CASNLRGNHPYEQYF. In nucleotides, the CDR3 is TGTGCCAGCAACCTTAGAGGGAACCATCCCTACGAGCAGTACTTC.